This T cell receptor beta chain was retrieved from a study of identical twins. Findings and caveats of the study: The analysis was cross-sectional rather than longitudinal within donors. Reduced insertions were recorded for abundant cord blood beta clonotypes, with no such pattern in memory repertoires.

Notes on this clonotype: Its antigen remains unknown.

V was pared by 5 bases and J by 10 bases, with 8 bases of the junction left unmatched. There are 14 residues in the CDR3. The V gene's germline CDR1 is SGHVS and CDR2 FNYEAQ. TCRdb independently ran MiXCR on the 5' RACE reads; one entry per CDR3 protein. The table has roughly 770,000 distinct CDR3 sequences, around a sixth seen once; the top ten hold around 12%. These sequences were also reported in another study, on T cells expressing NK-cell markers. That investigation notes: In several experiments, an anti-gamma-delta TCR antibody restricted sorting to alpha-beta TCR T cells.

The sequenced material came from PBMCs. This TCR came from a woman younger than 30 in good health. The rearrangement joins TRBV7-6 to TRBJ1-6; 7 bases agree with TRBD1. The CDR3 coding sequence is TGTGCCAGCAGCAGCAGACAGGGCAAATCACCCCTCCACTTT. This sequence encodes CASSSRQGKSPLHF.